The 21 T cell receptor beta chains given below trace back to one sample, sequenced in a study of regulatory T cells in long-lasting Graves disease. Researchers made TCR beta libraries by using iRepertoire HTBI primers and running Arm-PCR on CDR3 regions. TCRdb used MiXCR to reprocess the multiplex PCR reads, holding one entry per CDR3 protein. Of roughly 420,000 distinct CDR3 sequences detected, about 16% appear once; the ten largest clones hold less than 30%. Time point indicated: newly diagnosed GD, antithyroid drugs for less than 3 months. Isolated PBMC RNA provided the starting material for the TCR library. This same sample was also part of a study on T cells in Graves' hyperthyroidism and ophthalmopathy.

The source material was peripheral blood mononuclear cells (PBMCs), sampled at new diagnosis, from a patient treated with antithyroid drugs. The receptors were gathered from a young woman with Graves disease.

This clonotype showed up just a few times. Just one base apart from a much larger clone, this may be a read error. V usage is TRBV3-1 and J usage is TRBJ2-1; D call uncertain. CDR3 length: 14 residues. CDR1 LGHDT and CDR2 YNNKEL come from the germline V gene (reference sequence). CDR3 region: CASSQETGYNERFF. The CDR3, as DNA: TGTGCCAGCAGCCAAGAGACTGGCTACAATGAGCGGTTCTTC.

This clonotype was observed a single time. J is TRBJ2-5 and V is TRBV6-5; D assignment may be TRBD1 or TRBD2 (5 bases each). In germline, CDR1 is MNHEY, CDR2 SVGAGI. CDR3 size: 16 residues. Trimming took 0 bases from V and 4 from J, leaving 15 bases between them. The chain's CDR3 is CASSYSNRGAAETQYF. The CDR3 DNA is TGTGCCAGCAGTTACTCGAATAGAGGGGCGGCAGAGACCCAGTACTTC.

This clonotype came up many times. The chain uses TRBV27 and TRBJ1-5; possibly TRBD1 for D (6 bases). The V and J ends lost 3 bases and 2 bases respectively, with 11 bases between them. The germline gives CDR1 MNHEY, CDR2 SMNVEV (reference sequence). The CDR3 is 15 amino acids. The CDR3 here is CASSLMGAGNQPQHF. CDR3 coding DNA: TGTGCCAGCAGTTTGATGGGGGCAGGCAATCAGCCCCAGCATTTT.

This clonotype was observed many times. The V gene is TRBV2, the J gene TRBJ1-2; 7 bases agree with TRBD1. The CDR3 runs to 12 residues. J gave up 5 bases and V 6 bases, and 3 bases lay outside the gene matches. Germline assignment: CDR1 SNHLY and CDR2 FYNNEI. The CDR3 protein is CASRRTGYGYTF. DNA of the CDR3: TGTGCCAGCAGAAGGACAGGATATGGCTACACCTTC.

In this sample, this clonotype turned up a few times. The chain joins TRBV7-2 to TRBJ2-5; tentatively, D is TRBD2 (5 bases). Germline values: CDR1 SGHTA, CDR2 FQGNSA. CDR3 length: 19 residues. With 2 bases removed from V and 5 bases from J, the gap between germline ends came to 27 bases. As DNA, the CDR3 is TGTGCCAGCAGCTTAAGCAGGATTTTGGCTAGCAGACGCCATGAGACCCAGTACTTC. Its protein is CASSLSRILASRRHETQYF.

A few counts support this clonotype. This chain connects TRBV7-2 to TRBJ1-4, with D perhaps matching TRBD1 (6 bases). V lost 5 bases to trimming and J lost 8 bases, with 15 bases between them. This CDR3 spans 14 amino acids. The germline CDR1 and CDR2 sequences are SGHTA and FQGNSA. In nucleotides, the CDR3 is TGTGCCAGCAGCCGCGGACACCAGGGGGAAAAACTGTTTTTT. Translated, it gives CASSRGHQGEKLFF.

This clonotype was recorded at least ten times. The J gene is TRBJ1-2, the V gene TRBV6-1; 7 bases are shared with TRBD1. Germline CDR1 MNHNS, CDR2 SASEGT. Trimming at V came to 6 bases and at J to 4 bases, leaving 2 bases not matched to a gene. The CDR3 length is 12 residues. The CDR3 here is CASRGQPYGYTF. The DNA for the CDR3 is TGTGCCAGCAGGGGACAGCCCTATGGCTACACCTTC.

The chain joins TRBV27 to TRBJ1-5; D is ambiguous. In germline, CDR1 is MNHEY, CDR2 SMNVEV (reference sequence). Between the trimmed V and J ends, which lost 6 bases and 0 bases, there was a span of 9 bases. This CDR3 region has 14 residues. The CDR3 DNA is TGTGCCAGCAGCCGATGGGATAGCAATCAGCCCCAGCATTTT. This encodes CASSRWDSNQPQHF.

CDR3 residues: CASSQEKGRNQPQHF. CDR3 nucleotide sequence: TGTGCCAGCAGCCAAGAAAAAGGAAGGAATCAGCCCCAGCATTTT. The V call is TRBV4-2, the J call TRBJ1-5; D is uncertain. Germline V gene lookup returns CDR1 LGHNA and CDR2 YNFKEQ. V was trimmed by 0 bases and J by 4 bases, leaving 10 bases between them. The CDR3 length is 15 residues.

This clonotype was recorded many times. Relative to the germline gene, one junction end is altered; a read error may explain this. The chain couples TRBV5-8 to TRBJ1-1, with D tentatively TRBD1 (6 bases). CDR1 is SGHTS and CDR2 is YDEGEE in the germline V gene. The CDR3 length is 10 residues. The CDR3 spells CASSLWRGRF. The CDR3 bases are TGTGCCAGCAGCTTGTGGCGGGGGCGATTT.

This clonotype has just a few counts. The gene calls are TRBV7-6 and TRBJ1-4; no reliable D call. With 5 bases removed from V and 0 bases from J, the gap between germline ends came to 10 bases. The CDR3 is made up of 15 amino acids. Germline V gene lookup returns CDR1 SGHVS and CDR2 FNYEAQ. The DNA for the CDR3 is TGTGCCAGCAGCCCCGAATGGGCAACTAATGAAAAACTGTTTTTT. As protein: CASSPEWATNEKLFF.

The chain is built from TRBV6-1 and TRBJ1-6, with 10 positions matching TRBD1. This CDR3 spans 15 amino acids. The J segment lost 8 bases and the V segment lost 2 bases, leaving 3 bases of the junction unmatched. Germline lookup yields CDR1 MNHNS and CDR2 SASEGT. CDR3 region: CASSESGQGYSPLHF. The DNA for the CDR3 is TGTGCCAGCAGTGAATCGGGACAGGGGTATTCACCCCTCCACTTT.

This clonotype was recorded at least ten times. The chain carries TRBV7-9 and TRBJ1-1; D call uncertain. Trimming stripped 1 base from V and 1 base from J, with 7 bases between. The CDR3 runs 14 residues. CDR1 is SEHNR, CDR2 FQNEAQ, per germline (reference sequence). In DNA form, the CDR3 reads TGTGCCAGCAGCTTAGTGGGTGGGAACACTGAAGCTTTCTTT. This codes for CASSLVGGNTEAFF. The variable domain in full, with the rest retrieved from reference TRBV7-9 and TRBJ1-1, is DTGVSQNPRHKITKRGQNVTFRCDPISEHNRLYWYRQTLGQGPEFLTYFQNEAQLEKSRLLSDRFSAERPKGSFSTLEIQRTEQGDSAMYLCASSLVGGNTEAFFGQGTRLTVV.

This clonotype was detected many times. The CDR3 nucleotides are TGTGCCACCAGCAAACTAGCGGGAGAGGGCAATGAGCAGTTCTTC. It yields the protein CATSKLAGEGNEQFF. This chain connects TRBV15 to TRBJ2-1, with 11 bases matching TRBD2. The CDR3 is 15 amino acids. The J segment lost 6 bases and the V segment lost 4 bases, leaving 5 bases of the junction unmatched. CDR1 and CDR2 (germline): LNHNV, YYDKDF (reference sequence). Full variable domain (rest looked up from reference TRBV15 and TRBJ2-1): DAMVIQNPRYQVTQFGKPVTLSCSQTLNHNVMYWYQQKSSQAPKLLFHYYDKDFNNEADTPDNFQSRRPNTSFCFLDIRSPGLGDTAMYLCATSKLAGEGNEQFFGPGTRLTVL.

This clonotype was detected many times. CDR3 protein: CASSYYTEAFF. The CDR3 DNA follows: TGTGCCAGCAGTTACTACACTGAAGCTTTCTTT. The rearrangement uses TRBV6-5 and TRBJ1-1; no firm D call. The germline V gene encodes CDR1 MNHEY and CDR2 SVGAGI. This CDR3 spans 11 amino acids. V was shortened by 1 base and J by 3 bases, with 0 bases between the two germline ends.

On this clonotype itself: A much larger clone differs by one base, so this may be a read error. The J gene is TRBJ1-5, the V gene TRBV12-3 or TRBV12-4; 9 bases align to TRBD1. V lost 6 bases, J lost 6 bases, and 9 bases stayed unmatched. This CDR3 spans 15 amino acids. This CDR3 reads CASSPTGGGGQPQHF. DNA of the CDR3: TGTGCCAGCAGCCCGACAGGGGGGGGGGGTCAGCCCCAGCATTTT.

This clonotype was recorded at least ten times. The rearrangement links TRBV11-3 to TRBJ2-1; perhaps TRBD2 as D (6 bases). CDR1 and CDR2 (germline): SGHNT, YENEEA. With 5 bases removed from V and 8 bases from J, the gap between germline ends came to 19 bases. This CDR3 spans 15 amino acids. The CDR3: CASSHDWRDQHEQFF. CDR3 sequence (DNA): TGTGCCAGCAGCCACGACTGGCGGGACCAGCATGAGCAGTTCTTC.

In regard to this clonotype: A far larger clone differs by one base, so this is likely a read error. The rearrangement uses TRBV4-2 and TRBJ2-3; D unresolved. Germline CDR1 LGHNA, CDR2 YNFKEQ. This CDR3 contains 14 residues. Between the trimmed V and J ends, which lost 5 bases and 0 bases, there was a span of 9 bases. The CDR3 sequence: CASSSCTSTDTQYF. The CDR3 coding sequence is TGTGCCAGCAGCTCATGTACTAGCACAGATACGCAGTATTTT.

The chain has TRBV6-1 and TRBJ2-1; TRBD2 agrees at 14 bases. Trimming removed 4 bases from V and 6 bases from J; junction bases left unmatched: 8. Germline V gene lookup returns CDR1 MNHNS and CDR2 SASEGT. The CDR3 sequence is 17 residues long. The CDR3 DNA is TGTGCCAGCAGTGCTACACAGGGACTAGCGGGAGCCAATGAGCAGTTCTTC. Its protein is CASSATQGLAGANEQFF.

V gene TRBV25-1 combines with J gene TRBJ2-5; D call uncertain. CDR1 is MGHDK, CDR2 SYGVNS, per germline. The CDR3 totals 14 residues. Trimming took 1 base from V and 4 from J, leaving 10 bases between them. The CDR3 loop is CASSELTSRETQYF. CDR3 bases: TGTGCCAGCAGTGAATTAACCAGCCGAGAGACCCAGTACTTC.

Ten or more counts support this clonotype. As DNA, the CDR3 is TGCAGTGCTAGAGCGGGACACTACGAGCAGTACTTC. Translated, it gives CSARAGHYEQYF. This sequence joins TRBV20-1 and TRBJ2-7; tentatively, D is TRBD1 (6 bases). Trimming removed 1 base at V and 3 bases at J, with 7 bases between. This CDR3 has 12 amino acids. The V gene's germline CDR1 is DFQATT and CDR2 SNEGSKA (reference sequence).